The T cell receptor beta chain described here comes from a study of shared clonotypes between healthy human individuals. Study summary: The study enrolled a couple of women and three men aged 18 to 49.

The authors' processing: ImmunoSEQ only sent back junction sequences with no quality scores, so filtering was done differently. This table comes from immunoSEQ multiplex PCR, and its TCRdb copy is limited to in-frame clones, with some not included. V and J calls plus clone size are reproduced from that table; the DNA served to infer D and trimming. The table lists about 2.4 million clones, approximately 93% of them singletons. The CDR3 is made up of 17 amino acids. J gave up 0 bases and V 4 bases, and 7 bases lay outside the gene matches. Looked up from germline, CDR1 is SGHAT and CDR2 is FQNNGV. All donors qualified as healthy HIV-negative adults and had experienced no recent acute infections or vaccinations.

This TCR was sampled from a man younger than 30 in good health. Some clones in this sample may be carry-over from other donors' samples. This chain connects TRBV11-2 to TRBJ2-5; 11 bases match TRBD1. The sequencing input was naive CD4+ T cells from PBMCs. This sample's subset: CD45RA+ positively selected. DNA of the CDR3: TGTGCCAGCAGCTCACAACGGGACAGGGGGTACCAAGAGACCCAGTACTTC. It yields the protein CASSSQRDRGYQETQYF.